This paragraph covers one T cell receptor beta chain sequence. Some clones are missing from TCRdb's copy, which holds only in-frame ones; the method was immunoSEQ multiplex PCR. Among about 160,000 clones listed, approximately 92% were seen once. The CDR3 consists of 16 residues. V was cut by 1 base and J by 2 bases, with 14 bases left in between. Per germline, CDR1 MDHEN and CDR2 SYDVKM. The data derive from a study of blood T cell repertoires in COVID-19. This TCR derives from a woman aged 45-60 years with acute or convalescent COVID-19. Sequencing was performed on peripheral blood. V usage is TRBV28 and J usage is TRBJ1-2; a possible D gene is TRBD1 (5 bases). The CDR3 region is CASSLLSGLLNYGYTF. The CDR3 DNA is TGTGCCAGCAGTTTATTATCAGGGCTCCTGAACTATGGCTACACCTTC.